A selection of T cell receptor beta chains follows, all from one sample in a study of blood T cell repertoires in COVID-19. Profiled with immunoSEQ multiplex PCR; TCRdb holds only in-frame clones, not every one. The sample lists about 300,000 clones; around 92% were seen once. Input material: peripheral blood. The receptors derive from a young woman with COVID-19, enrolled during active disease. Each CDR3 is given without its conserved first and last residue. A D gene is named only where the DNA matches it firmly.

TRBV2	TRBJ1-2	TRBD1	ASVHRGPYNYGYT
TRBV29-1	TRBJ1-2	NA	SSGRPEKNYGYT
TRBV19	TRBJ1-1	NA	ASSIGPGLNTEAF
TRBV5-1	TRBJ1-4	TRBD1	ASSLSQGAEKLF
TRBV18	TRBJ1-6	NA	ASSLDNNNSPLH
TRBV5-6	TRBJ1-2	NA	ASSLAQPFGYT
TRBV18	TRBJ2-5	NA	ASWRTVQETQY
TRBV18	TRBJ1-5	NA	ASSPISGGQPQH
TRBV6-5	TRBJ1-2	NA	ASVPGGRRGGYT
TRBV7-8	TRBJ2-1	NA	ASSLGAGNEQF
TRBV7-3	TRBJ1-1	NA	ASSAQRGDTEAF
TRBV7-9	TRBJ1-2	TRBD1	ASTRQGVYGYT
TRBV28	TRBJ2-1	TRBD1	ASRWTGPTVNEQF
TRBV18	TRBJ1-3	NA	ASSPQGSGNTIY
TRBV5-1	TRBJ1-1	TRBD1	ASSLGQGLAF
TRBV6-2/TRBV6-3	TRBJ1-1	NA	ASSRGWEAF
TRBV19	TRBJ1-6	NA	ASSISTYSPLH
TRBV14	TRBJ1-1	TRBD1	ASSNRQGNTEAF
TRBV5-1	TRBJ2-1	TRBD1	ASSPSLPGQGPVGQF
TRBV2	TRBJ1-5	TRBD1	ASSGGQGVSNQPQH
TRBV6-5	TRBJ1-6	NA	ASRRLDSPLH
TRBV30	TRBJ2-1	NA	AWSVSATGNEQF
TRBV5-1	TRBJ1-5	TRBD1	ASSWGDRGSNQPQH
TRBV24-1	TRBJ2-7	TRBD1	ATSDSGTGAYEQY
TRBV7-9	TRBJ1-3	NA	ASSFSQDTIY
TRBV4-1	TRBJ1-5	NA	ASSQLGGPQPQH
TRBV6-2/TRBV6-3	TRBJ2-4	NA	ASSYSGLIAKNIQY
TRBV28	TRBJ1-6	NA	ASSFRVYNSPLH
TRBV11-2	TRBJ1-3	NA	ASSLLTGLGGGNTIY
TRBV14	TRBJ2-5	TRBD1	ASSPGDRFRWRLWDQEETQY
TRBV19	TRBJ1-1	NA	ASSILGEAF
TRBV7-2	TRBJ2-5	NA	ASSPTGPETQY
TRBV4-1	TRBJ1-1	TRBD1	ASSQDRGRGITEAF
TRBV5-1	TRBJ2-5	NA	ASSWRGEETQY
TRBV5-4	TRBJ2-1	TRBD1	ASSPDPNRGTSYNEQF
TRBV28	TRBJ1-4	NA	ASTMTDEKLF
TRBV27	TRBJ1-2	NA	ASSLSEADPHGYT
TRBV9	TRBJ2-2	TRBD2	ASSVLLAGGELF
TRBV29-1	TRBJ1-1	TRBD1	SVLTGNSEAF
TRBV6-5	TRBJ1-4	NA	ARIPGRTEEKLF
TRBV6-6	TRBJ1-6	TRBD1	ASLQGAGGPLH
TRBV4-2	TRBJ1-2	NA	ASSQNRGYGYT
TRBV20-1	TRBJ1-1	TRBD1	SASRDSPEAF
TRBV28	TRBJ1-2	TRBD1	ASSSGTGGLLGYT
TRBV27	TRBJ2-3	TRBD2	ASSTAGGRADTQY
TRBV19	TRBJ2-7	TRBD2	ASSTPGGAQNEQY
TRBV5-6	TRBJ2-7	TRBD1	ASSPTGGIYEQY
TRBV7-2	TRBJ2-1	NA	ASSLTSLGDQQF
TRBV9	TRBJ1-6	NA	ASSVGSGAADSPLH
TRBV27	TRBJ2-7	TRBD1	ASSGQGAGYEQY
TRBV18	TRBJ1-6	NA	ASSPSTGYNSPLH
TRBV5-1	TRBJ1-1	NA	ASSQGNEAF
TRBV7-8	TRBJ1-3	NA	ASSLATGRAGNTIY